These 31 T cell receptor beta chains share one sample of origin, sequenced in a study of blood T cell repertoires in COVID-19. The data were produced by immunoSEQ multiplex PCR, yet TCRdb's version contains in-frame clones alone and is incomplete. This sample has more than 120,000 clones, with 88% found just once. The sample taken for sequencing was peripheral blood. Receptor source: a human donor in a cohort sampled during active COVID-19.

The V call is TRBV3-1 (or the pseudogene TRBV3-2), the J call TRBJ2-2, with D unclear. The CDR3 extends over 14 amino acids. Trimming stripped 1 base from V and 6 bases from J, with 9 bases between. In germline, CDR1 is LGHDT, CDR2 YNNKEL (reference sequence). CDR3 bases: TGTGCCAGCAGCCAAGGGTCGGGTGCCGGGGAGCTGTTTTTT. This codes for CASSQGSGAGELFF.

V is TRBV9 and J is TRBJ1-4; 9 bases match TRBD1. J was trimmed by 6 bases and V by 2 bases; bases with no gene match: 2. The germline V gene encodes CDR1 SGDLS and CDR2 YYNGEE. This CDR3 is 14 amino acids long. The CDR3 sequence is CASSVTGGHEKLFF. The CDR3 DNA reads as TGTGCCAGCAGCGTTACAGGGGGCCATGAAAAACTGTTTTTT.

The chain has TRBV18 and TRBJ1-1; no firm D call. The CDR3 spans 14 residues. Germline V gives CDR1 KGHSH, CDR2 LQKENI. Trimming stripped 4 bases from V and 1 base from J, with 10 bases between. Written as DNA, the CDR3 is TGTGCCAGCTCACGGTCAGTTGAGAACACTGAAGCTTTCTTT. This translates into CASSRSVENTEAFF.

A single count supports this clone. The chain is built from TRBV6-5 and TRBJ1-2, with 11 bases fitting TRBD1. The CDR3 loop spans 15 amino acids. Germline V CDR1 and CDR2: MNHEY, SVGAGI. J lost 4 bases, V lost 6 bases, and 7 bases had no gene match. DNA of the CDR3: TGTGCCAGCAGACGGGGGACAGGGGGTTCCTATGGCTACACCTTC. It translates to CASRRGTGGSYGYTF.

This chain joins TRBV5-4 and TRBJ2-2; D may be TRBD2 (6 bases). The germline CDR1 and CDR2 sequences are SGHNT and YYREEE (reference sequence). CDR3 length: 17 residues. V dropped 4 bases and J dropped 4 bases, with 20 bases sitting between them. The CDR3 is CASSGDAGRSGTGELFF. CDR3 DNA sequence: TGTGCCAGCAGCGGGGACGCGGGGCGGAGTGGCACCGGGGAGCTGTTTTTT.

The chain employs TRBV6-5 and TRBJ2-7; 9 bases line up with TRBD1. Germline-derived CDR1 and CDR2 are MNHEY and SVGAGI. The CDR3 length is 14 residues. The J segment lost 2 bases and the V segment lost 6 bases, leaving 5 bases of the junction unmatched. The CDR3 sequence: CASRDRGITYEQYF. CDR3 coding DNA: TGTGCCAGCAGGGACAGGGGTATAACCTACGAGCAGTACTTC.

The rearrangement uses TRBV7-9 and TRBJ2-5; maybe TRBD2 (7 bases). The CDR3 sequence is 15 residues long. Trimming shortened V by 6 bases and J by 4 bases, and 18 bases separated the two germline ends. Looked up from germline, CDR1 is SEHNR and CDR2 is FQNEAQ (reference sequence). The CDR3 region has the DNA TGTGCCAGCAGTTTAAGGAGGGGGGGTTCAGAGACCCAGTACTTC. This gives the protein CASSLRRGGSETQYF.

This clone appeared a single time. The chain has TRBV6-5 and TRBJ1-2, with 10 bases matching TRBD1. The CDR3 is made up of 15 amino acids. Germline V gene data show CDR1 as MNHEY and CDR2 as SVGAGI. Trimming removed 4 bases from V and 8 bases from J; junction bases left unmatched: 10. CDR3 in amino acids: CASSSTGGNVGGYTF. Written as DNA, the CDR3 is TGTGCCAGCAGTTCGACAGGGGGCAATGTTGGGGGCTACACCTTC.

The chain joins TRBV19 to TRBJ1-5; TRBD1 agrees at 8 bases. Losses at the gene ends were 4 bases for V and 7 bases for J; bases not matched to a gene: 6. The CDR3 covers 14 residues. Germline values: CDR1 LNHDA, CDR2 SQIVND (reference sequence). The CDR3 DNA reads as TGTGCCAGTAGTACGGACAGGGAGAACCAGCCCCAGCATTTT. This codes for CASSTDRENQPQHF.

Comments on this clone: The same CDR3 can be traced to other DNA sequences in this sample. CDR3 in amino acids: CASSGTSGGSYNEQFF. The DNA of the CDR3 is TGTGCCAGCAGCGGCACTAGCGGGGGGTCCTACAATGAGCAGTTCTTC. The chain combines TRBV7-9 with TRBJ2-1; 12 bases agree with TRBD2. The CDR3 extends over 16 amino acids. Trimming at V came to 5 bases and at J to 1 base, leaving 3 bases not matched to a gene. CDR1 SEHNR and CDR2 FQNEAQ come from the germline V gene (reference sequence).

The V call is TRBV7-6, the J call TRBJ2-1; D not certain. Germline assignment: CDR1 SGHVS and CDR2 FNYEAQ. The CDR3 covers 12 residues. V gave up 5 bases and J gave up 7 bases, with 9 bases separating them. The CDR3 bases are TGTGCCAGCAGCCATGACTGGAATGAGCAGTTCTTC. Protein sequence: CASSHDWNEQFF.

The chain is built from TRBV12-5 and TRBJ1-1; 7 bases are shared with TRBD1. This CDR3 region has 16 residues. Germline V gene sequence: CDR1 LGHNT, CDR2 FRNRAP. The V gene end was trimmed by 5 bases and the J gene end by 2 bases; junction bases not matched to a gene: 11. CDR3 loop: CASGRNRGTLNTEAFF. DNA for the CDR3: TGTGCTAGTGGTCGAAACAGGGGAACCCTTAACACTGAAGCTTTCTTT.

This clone has just one count. This rearrangement joins TRBV19 to TRBJ2-3, with 8 bases aligning to TRBD1. Germline CDR1 is LNHDA and CDR2 is SQIVND (reference sequence). V trimming: 7 bases; J trimming: 4 bases; junction bases outside the gene matches: 7. This CDR3 has 14 residues. The CDR3 nucleotides read TGTGCCAGTACGGCGGACAGGGCGTCAGATACGCAGTATTTT. It encodes CASTADRASDTQYF.

This clone is a singleton in its sample. DNA for the CDR3: TGTGCCAGCAGCTCTTACAGGGGCGACTCCTACAATGAGCAGTTCTTC. Encoded protein: CASSSYRGDSYNEQFF. This chain connects TRBV11-2 to TRBJ2-1; 7 positions agree with TRBD1. This CDR3 spans 16 amino acids. The V and J ends lost 4 bases and 0 bases, in that order; junction bases with no gene match: 6. Germline lookup yields CDR1 SGHAT and CDR2 FQNNGV.

CDR3 region: CASSSEVYNEQFF. The CDR3 nucleotides are TGTGCCAGCAGCTCAGAGGTCTATAACGAGCAGTTCTTC. The rearrangement uses TRBV11-2 and TRBJ2-1; D is unclear. CDR3 size: 13 residues. The V end lost 4 bases, the J end lost 10 bases, and 14 bases lay between the germline ends. Germline V gene data show CDR1 as SGHAT and CDR2 as FQNNGV.

V is TRBV6-4 and J is TRBJ1-1; 8 nucleotides line up with TRBD1. Germline loops: CDR1 MRHNA, CDR2 SNTAGT. CDR3 length equals 14 residues. V lost 6 bases to trimming and J lost 4 bases; unmatched junction nucleotides: 7. The CDR3 DNA sequence: TGTGCCAGCAGACCTGGACAGGGCGGCACTGAAGCTTTCTTT. Amino acid sequence: CASRPGQGGTEAFF.

The rearrangement uses TRBV25-1 and TRBJ2-7; 8 bases align to TRBD1. CDR3 length: 13 amino acids. Trimming removed 9 bases from V and 1 base from J; junction bases left unmatched: 5. Looked up from germline, CDR1 is MGHDK and CDR2 is SYGVNS. The CDR3 region is CASSTGASYEQYF. CDR3 DNA: TGTGCCAGTTCGACAGGGGCATCCTACGAGCAGTACTTC.

This clone was observed a single time. The V call is TRBV7-2, the J call TRBJ2-1; D is perhaps TRBD1 (6 bases). Germline V lookup: CDR1 SGHTA, CDR2 FQGNSA. The CDR3 runs 17 residues. Trimming left V 5 bases short and J 8 bases short, with 25 bases between. Here the CDR3 DNA reads TGTGCCAGCAGCCAGGCCCTTGGCAGGGGTCTAGGGGATGAGCAGTTCTTC. Protein sequence: CASSQALGRGLGDEQFF.

The chain is built from TRBV7-6 and TRBJ1-6, with no clear D. The CDR3 contains 15 residues. The germline gives CDR1 SGHVS, CDR2 FNYEAQ. V lost 0 bases to trimming and J lost 7 bases, with 10 bases between them. The CDR3 sequence is CASSLAAIQNSPLHF. In DNA, the CDR3 is TGTGCCAGCAGCTTAGCGGCAATCCAGAATTCACCCCTCCACTTT.

This sequence joins TRBV19 and TRBJ1-1, with TRBD1 matching 7 bases. Looked up from germline, CDR1 is LNHDA and CDR2 is SQIVND (reference sequence). The CDR3 length is 14 residues. V trimming: 5 bases; J trimming: 1 base; junction bases outside the gene matches: 4. This chain's CDR3 is CASSPRTGNTEAFF. The CDR3 DNA sequence: TGTGCCAGTAGTCCCCGGACAGGGAACACTGAAGCTTTCTTT. Full variable domain (outside the CDR3, taken from reference TRBV19 and TRBJ1-1): DGGITQSPKYLFRKEGQNVTLSCEQNLNHDAMYWYRQDPGQGLRLIYYSQIVNDFQKGDIAEGYSVSREKKESFPLTVTSAQKNPTAFYLCASSPRTGNTEAFFGQGTRLTVV.

V and J are TRBV5-8 and TRBJ2-7; 8 nucleotides line up with TRBD1. The CDR3 is made up of 14 amino acids. The V gene end was trimmed by 5 bases and the J gene end by 4 bases; junction bases not matched to a gene: 8. The germline V gene encodes CDR1 SGHTS and CDR2 YDEGEE. The CDR3 DNA reads as TGTGCCAGCAGACCCCGACAGGGGCGATACGAGCAGTACTTC. This codes for CASRPRQGRYEQYF.

This clone occurred a few times. The chain employs TRBV27 and TRBJ2-7; TRBD1 matches at 9 bases. The CDR3 length is 15 residues. The germline CDR1 and CDR2 sequences are MNHEY and SMNVEV (reference sequence). Unmatched junction bases numbered 10, after V lost 6 bases and J lost 4 bases. DNA for the CDR3: TGTGCCAGCAGCCCCCCGGACAGGGGTAAGTACGAGCAGTACTTC. Amino acids: CASSPPDRGKYEQYF.

The chain joins TRBV3-1 (or the pseudogene TRBV3-2) to TRBJ1-5; D uncertain. The CDR3 has 12 amino acids. From germline, CDR1 is LGHDT and CDR2 YNNKEL (reference sequence). V gave up 1 base and J gave up 6 bases, with 4 bases separating them. The CDR3 nucleotides read TGTGCCAGCAGCCAAGGGGCTCAGCCCCAGCATTTT. This sequence encodes CASSQGAQPQHF.

The chain has TRBV19 and TRBJ1-2, with D unresolved. CDR1 is LNHDA and CDR2 is SQIVND in the germline V gene (reference sequence). V gave up 3 bases and J gave up 3 bases, with 8 bases separating them. This CDR3 has 13 amino acids. CDR3 in DNA: TGTGCCAGTAGTATCGACACTGACTATGGCTACACCTTC. It translates to CASSIDTDYGYTF.

V usage is TRBV27 and J usage is TRBJ1-1, with 9 bases that match TRBD1. V gave up 5 bases and J gave up 5 bases; unmatched junction bases: 12. Germline CDR1 reads MNHEY; CDR2 reads SMNVEV (reference sequence). CDR3 length equals 16 residues. CDR3 in DNA: TGTGCCAGCAGTCTCCCCCCGGACAGGGGTGGGACTGAAGCTTTCTTT. Its protein product is CASSLPPDRGGTEAFF.

This clone has only one observation. The chain joins TRBV16 to TRBJ1-2, with TRBD1 matching 7 bases. The germline CDR1 and CDR2 sequences are KGHSY and FQNENV. The CDR3 is 14 amino acids. V lost 5 bases to trimming and J lost 0 bases; unmatched junction nucleotides: 3. This CDR3 is CASSSGQANYGYTF. The DNA for the CDR3 is TGTGCCAGCAGCTCAGGACAGGCTAACTATGGCTACACCTTC.

This clone came up once. The chain combines TRBV7-2 with TRBJ2-7, with TRBD2 as a possible D gene (6 bases). The length of the CDR3 is 15 residues. CDR1 SGHTA and CDR2 FQGNSA come from the germline V gene. V was cut by 1 base and J by 1 base, with 11 bases left in between. This chain's CDR3 is CASSLGAGRSYEQYF. The DNA for the CDR3 is TGTGCCAGCAGCTTAGGGGCAGGGAGGTCCTACGAGCAGTACTTC.

The chain is built from TRBV9 and TRBJ1-3, with 11 bases fitting TRBD1. The length of the CDR3 is 17 residues. The trim removed 2 bases at V and 0 bases at J, leaving 4 bases unmatched. Germline-derived CDR1 and CDR2 are SGDLS and YYNGEE. The CDR3 nucleotides read TGTGCCAGCAGCGTGGGGACAGGGGGAATCTCTGGAAACACCATATATTTT. This codes for CASSVGTGGISGNTIYF. The full variable domain, in which reference TRBV9 and TRBJ1-3 provide the parts outside the CDR3, is DSGVTQTPKHLITATGQRVTLRCSPRSGDLSVYWYQQSLDQGLQFLIQYYNGEERAKGNILERFSAQQFPDLHSELNLSSLELGDSALYFCASSVGTGGISGNTIYFGEGSWLTVV.

The J gene is TRBJ2-2, the V gene TRBV7-3; the match to TRBD1 covers 8 bases. The junction had 5 bases not matched to a gene; V was cut back by 5 bases and J by 0 bases. The CDR3 runs to 16 residues. Germline V CDR1 and CDR2: SGHTA, FQGTGA. CDR3 sequence: CASSKTGAANTGELFF. The DNA of the CDR3 is TGTGCCAGCAGCAAGACAGGGGCCGCGAACACCGGGGAGCTGTTTTTT.

The chain recombines TRBV18 with TRBJ2-3; 7 nucleotides align to TRBD1. Germline values: CDR1 KGHSH, CDR2 LQKENI. This CDR3 contains 15 residues. With V trimmed by 4 bases and J by 2 bases, 6 bases remained unmatched. In nucleotides, the CDR3 is TGTGCCAGCTCACTACAGGGGTTTCCCACAGATACGCAGTATTTT. Protein: CASSLQGFPTDTQYF.

This sequence joins TRBV30 and TRBJ2-1, with 16 bases that match TRBD2. V lost 2 bases and J lost 8; bases outside the gene matches: 15. Germline CDR1 and CDR2: GTSNPN and SVGIG (reference sequence). The CDR3 loop spans 19 amino acids. In DNA form, the CDR3 reads TGTGCCTGGAGTCCTCCGGGACTAGCGGGGGGGGCCCCATTATATGAGCAGTTCTTC. It translates to CAWSPPGLAGGAPLYEQFF.